The TCR beta chain described here comes from a study of regulatory T cells in long-lasting Graves disease (dated by TCRdb to about 2021). Context from the whole study: Antithyroid drugs had been taken for less than 3 months by newly diagnosed Graves' disease patients. Patients with persistent Graves' disease were compared with patients with newly diagnosed Graves' disease using TCR sequencing and RNA sequencing of peripheral blood. A total of roughly 35 samples were covered by TCR sequencing, comprising around 13 persistent and approximately 20 newly diagnosed Graves' disease patients. The study was conducted in China and was registered as a clinical trial.

The sample holds many counts of this clonotype. Its antigen has not been determined. Per-base quality was not reported, and no clone a single base away is much larger than it. The sample's time point label, decoded: newly diagnosed GD, antithyroid drugs for less than 3 months. For both TCR sequencing and RNA sequencing, RNA was extracted from PBMCs in TRIzol. Graves' disease was diagnosed according to American Thyroid Association guidelines. Patients for the study were recruited at an endocrinology department in Xi'an, China. Each patient gave about 9.1 milliliters of peripheral blood, collected in an EDTA anticoagulant tube. PBMCs were isolated by Ficoll Paque Plus density gradient separation without further T cell sorting. RNA quality was checked with an Agilent 2100 Bioanalyzer and agarose gel, and concentration with a NanoDrop 2000. The protocol used for the library was multiplex PCR. These reads were obtained on an Illumina HiSeq 4000. To build TCR beta libraries, CDR3 regions were amplified by Arm-PCR using iRepertoire HTBI primers. PCR products were gel purified before sequencing. Per the authors' processing: A total of some 65 TRBV and some 13 TRBJ segments were identified across samples and were used for gene usage analysis of CDR3 amino acid clonotypes. COPE and FqMerger were used to merge filtered high-quality paired reads into contigs. BLAST was used to align contigs to the IMGT TRBV, TRBD and TRBJ reference genes, and CDR3 was defined following IMGT. Clonotypes above 0.1% frequency were classified as highly expanded clones. Repertoire diversity was measured by Shannon entropy, and V-J evenness by the Gini coefficient. Clonotypes shared by more than one individual were considered public. Clones were called with MiXCR by TCRdb after fastp trimmed the public reads at Q25, and only in-frame beta chains were retained. Rows with one shared CDR3 protein collapse into an entry with the most common genes and DNA. The V and J calls were determined by TCRdb, not by the authors. The sample table shows some 230,000 distinct CDR3 sequences, and 18% are seen once. The top ten constitute 22% of the sample.

What the study reported, not specific to this receptor: TRBV28, TRBJ1-2 and TRBJ2-5 were preferentially used in persistent disease, while TRBV20-1 and TRBJ2-1 were favored in newly diagnosed disease. Only the TCR beta chain was sequenced and analyzed. The authors noted that the small sample size was a limitation that may lower accuracy. Lower TCR Shannon entropy and fewer highly expanded clones were observed in persistent Graves' disease patients than in newly diagnosed patients, which suggested clonal expansion. Persistent patients shared more public clonotypes among themselves (around 2,500) than newly diagnosed patients did (over 900). Peripheral blood alone was examined, since thyroid tissue, which constituted the primary lesion, could not be accessed.

The CDR3 runs 16 amino acids, cysteine and phenylalanine included. The entry retains the CDR3 DNA only, 48 bases that are in frame from base 1. At the junction V is shortened by 1 base and J by 4 bases, with 13 bases in between. From the germline V gene, CDR1 is MNHNS and CDR2 is SASEGT. The origin of this receptor is a female donor with Graves disease. The rearrangement combines TRBV6-1 with TRBJ2-2; a tentative D call is TRBD1 (5 bases match). The sequenced sample was peripheral blood mononuclear cells (PBMCs), obtained at new diagnosis, from a patient treated with antithyroid drugs. The CDR3 corresponds to CASSEVRGSGTGELFF. In nucleotides, the sequence is TGTGCCAGCAGTGAAGTAAGGGGATCGGGCACCGGGGAGCTGTTTTTT.